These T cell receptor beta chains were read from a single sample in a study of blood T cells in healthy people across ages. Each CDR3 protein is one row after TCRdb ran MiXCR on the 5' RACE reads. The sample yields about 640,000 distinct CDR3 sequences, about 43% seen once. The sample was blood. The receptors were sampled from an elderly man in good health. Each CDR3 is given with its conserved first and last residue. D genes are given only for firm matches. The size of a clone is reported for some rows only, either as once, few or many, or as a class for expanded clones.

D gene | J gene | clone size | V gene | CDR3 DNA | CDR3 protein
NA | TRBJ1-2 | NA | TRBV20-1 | TGCAGTGGGACGGGTAACTATGGCTACACCTTC | CSGTGNYGYTF
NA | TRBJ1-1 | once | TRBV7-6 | TGTGCCAGCAGCCTGCTGAGGCAGGGAGAAACCTCGAGCACTGAAGCTTTCTTT | CASSLLRQGETSSTEAFF
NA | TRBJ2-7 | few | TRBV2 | TGTGCCAGCAGCGGGGGACAGTCTAACGAGCAGTACTTC | CASSGGQSNEQYF
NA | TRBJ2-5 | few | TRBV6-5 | TGTGCCAGCAGTACCCTTACCCCATTAGAGACCCAGTACTTC | CASSTLTPLETQYF
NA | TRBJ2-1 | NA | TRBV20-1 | TGCAGTGCTCATAGCGGCAGCCCCAACAATGAGCAGTTCTTC | CSAHSGSPNNEQFF
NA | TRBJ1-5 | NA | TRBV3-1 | TGTGCCAGCAGCCAAGGGGGGGCGTCTGGTCAGCCCCAGCATTTT | CASSQGGASGQPQHF
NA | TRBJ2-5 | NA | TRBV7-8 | TGTGCCAGCAGCTTACTGCAGGGGAAAAAGACCCAGTACTTC | CASSLLQGKKTQYF
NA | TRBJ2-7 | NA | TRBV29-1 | TGCAGCGTTACAGGGTTTCGGTACGAGCAGTACTTC | CSVTGFRYEQYF
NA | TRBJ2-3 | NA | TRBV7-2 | TGTGCCAGCAGCTCTGGACAGACAGATACGCAGTATTTT | CASSSGQTDTQYF
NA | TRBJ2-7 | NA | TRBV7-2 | TGTGCCAGCAGCCCAGCACAATACGAGCAGTACTTC | CASSPAQYEQYF
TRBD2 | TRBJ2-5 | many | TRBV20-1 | TGCAGTGCTAGAATTTCGACGGGGGGGCGCTTGGAGACCCAGTACTTC | CSARISTGGRLETQYF
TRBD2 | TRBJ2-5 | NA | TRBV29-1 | TGCAGCGTTCCTGGACTAGTCGGTCGGTACTTC | CSVPGLVGRYF
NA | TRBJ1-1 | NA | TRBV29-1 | TGCAGCGTTATTGTCAGAGCGAACACTGTAGCTTTCTTT | CSVIVRANTVAFF
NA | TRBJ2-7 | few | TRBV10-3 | TGTGCCATCAGTGATACAGGGCAGACCTACGAGCAGTACTTC | CAISDTGQTYEQYF
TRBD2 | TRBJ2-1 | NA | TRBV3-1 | TGTGCCAGCAGCCAAGTTACTATAGCGGGAGTCAGTAATGAGCAGTTCTTC | CASSQVTIAGVSNEQFF
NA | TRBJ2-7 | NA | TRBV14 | TGTGCCAGCAGCCAATATGTGTACGAGCAGTACTTC | CASSQYVYEQYF
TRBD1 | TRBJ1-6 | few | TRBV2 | TGTGCCAGCAGTGAACTACGGACAGGGGATTCACCCCTCCACTTT | CASSELRTGDSPLHF
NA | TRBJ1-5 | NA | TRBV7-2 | TGTGCCAGCAGCTTGATGGTGGGAGGCAATCAGCCCCAGCATTTT | CASSLMVGGNQPQHF
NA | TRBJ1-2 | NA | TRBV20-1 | TGCAGTGCTAGAGAAGGGGAGCGCCTCTATGGCTACACCTTC | CSAREGERLYGYTF
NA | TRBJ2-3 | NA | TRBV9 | TGTGCCAGCAGCGTAGTATCGGGGAACACAGATACGCAGTATTTT | CASSVVSGNTDTQYF
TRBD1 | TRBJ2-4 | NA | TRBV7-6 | TGTGCCAGCAGCCGCGGACAGGGAAACATTCAGTACTTC | CASSRGQGNIQYF
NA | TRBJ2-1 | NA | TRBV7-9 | TGTGCCAGCAGGTGGGGGCTGGGAGAGCAGTTCTTC | CASRWGLGEQFF
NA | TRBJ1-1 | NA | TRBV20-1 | TGCAGTACTAGCGGCCCGGGGGGGATGGGGGGTGAAGCTTTCTTT | CSTSGPGGMGGEAFF
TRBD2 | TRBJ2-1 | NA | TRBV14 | TGTGCCAGCAGCCAAGATTGGCGGGAGGGCCGAAGAAATGAGCAGTTCTTC | CASSQDWREGRRNEQFF
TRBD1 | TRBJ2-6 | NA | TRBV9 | TGTGCCAGCAGCCCCCGGGACAGCTCTGGGGCCAACGTCCTGACTTTC | CASSPRDSSGANVLTF
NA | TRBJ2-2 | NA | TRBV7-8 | TGTGCCAGCAGCCCGCGGTACCTGACCGGGGAGCTGTTTTTT | CASSPRYLTGELFF
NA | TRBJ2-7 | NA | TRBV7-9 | TGTGCCAGCAGCTTAGGCGCAGCCCGGATATACGAGCAGTACTTC | CASSLGAARIYEQYF
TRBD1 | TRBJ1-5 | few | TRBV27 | TGTGCCAGCAGTTCGGACAGGGGTTGGAATCAGCCCCAGCATTTT | CASSSDRGWNQPQHF
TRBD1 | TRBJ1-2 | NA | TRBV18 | TGTGCCAGCTCACCACTGGGGACAGGAAGGGGAGATGGCTACACCTTC | CASSPLGTGRGDGYTF
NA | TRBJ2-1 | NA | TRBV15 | TGTGCCACCAGCGGACCACACTTTGTGTACAATGAGCAGTTCTTC | CATSGPHFVYNEQFF
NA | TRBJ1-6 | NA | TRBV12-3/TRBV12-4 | TGTGCCAGCAGGCGGACAGCGGGGTGGGCCCCTAATTCACCCCTCCACTTT | CASRRTAGWAPNSPLHF
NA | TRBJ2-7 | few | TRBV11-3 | TGTGCCAGCGGACTCTTCTACGAGCAGTACTTC | CASGLFYEQYF
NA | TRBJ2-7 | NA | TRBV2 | TGTGCCAGCGGATGGGGGCAAATCACCTACGAGCAGTACTTC | CASGWGQITYEQYF
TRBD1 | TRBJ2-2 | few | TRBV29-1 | TGCAGCGGCCGGGACAGGGGTACCGGGGAGCTGTTTTTT | CSGRDRGTGELFF